The T cell receptor (beta chain) described here comes from a study of blood T cell repertoires in COVID-19. Study-wide context: T cells, B-cell-depleted T cells, or PBMCs provided the cDNA or gDNA that served as material.

In the study's own analysis: Researchers report that nucleated cell counts were estimated from reference gene primer amplification. Sequencing was performed with immunoSEQ multiplex PCR; in TCRdb, only in-frame clones are kept and a portion is missing. The V and J calls and clone size were taken over from that table, and D and trimming were inferred from the DNA. The sample has roughly 200,000 clones; under 90% are singletons. The CDR3 has 19 residues. Germline lookup yields CDR1 PRHDT and CDR2 FYEKMQ (reference sequence). V was shortened by 3 bases and J by 7 bases, with 28 bases between the two germline ends.

The sequence was obtained from a man aged 35-49 years with acute or convalescent COVID-19. Source material: peripheral blood. This sequence joins TRBV13 and TRBJ1-5; perhaps TRBD1 as D (6 bases). CDR3 in amino acids: CASSFMPARSWRGGQPQHF. The CDR3 nucleotides are TGTGCCAGCAGCTTTATGCCGGCGCGGAGCTGGAGAGGGGGACAGCCCCAGCATTTT.